This TCR beta chain was identified in a study of blood T cells in healthy people across ages. Study in general: The capture of about one barcoded beta molecule per two T cells was achieved by template switching. The study's findings and limits: No conclusive comparison of naive versus antigen-experienced cells was possible with unsorted PBMCs. Estimated diversity, derived from one million T cells, was regarded as an underestimate.

A second about 7 to 11 cycle PCR used barcoded and J-beta primers. TCRdb re-derived calls from the 5' RACE reads in MiXCR, one entry per CDR3 protein. The repertoire holds more than 700,000 distinct CDR3 sequences, about 55% seen once, with around 41% in the top ten. This CDR3 has 17 amino acids. Per the germline V gene, CDR1 is MNHEY and CDR2 is SVGEGT. Trimming at V came to 3 bases and at J to 4 bases, leaving 15 bases not matched to a gene. Comments on this clonotype: No antigen is known for it.

The source of this sequence is a man older than 75 in good health. V is TRBV6-2 or TRBV6-3 and J is TRBJ2-7, with 7 nucleotides matching TRBD2. Sequenced material: blood. CDR3 amino acids: CASSYLRGVNPWYEQYF. CDR3 in DNA: TGTGCCAGCAGTTATTTACGGGGGGTCAACCCCTGGTACGAGCAGTACTTC.